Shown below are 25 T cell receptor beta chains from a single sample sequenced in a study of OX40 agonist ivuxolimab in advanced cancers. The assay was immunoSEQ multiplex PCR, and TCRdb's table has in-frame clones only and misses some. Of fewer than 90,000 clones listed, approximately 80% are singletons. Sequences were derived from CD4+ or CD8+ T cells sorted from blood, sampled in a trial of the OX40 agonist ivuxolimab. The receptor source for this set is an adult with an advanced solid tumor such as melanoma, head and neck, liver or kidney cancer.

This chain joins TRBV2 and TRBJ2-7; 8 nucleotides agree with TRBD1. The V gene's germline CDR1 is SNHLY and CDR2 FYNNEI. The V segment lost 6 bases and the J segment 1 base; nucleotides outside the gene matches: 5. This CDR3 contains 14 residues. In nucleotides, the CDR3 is TGTGCCAGCAGCGTGACAGGGGTTTCCTACGAGCAGTACTTC. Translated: CASSVTGVSYEQYF.

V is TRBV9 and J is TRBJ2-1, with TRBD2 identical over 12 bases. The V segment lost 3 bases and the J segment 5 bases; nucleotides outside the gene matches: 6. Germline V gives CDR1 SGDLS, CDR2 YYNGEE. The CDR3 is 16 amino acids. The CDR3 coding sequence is TGTGCCAGCAGCGCTCGGACTAGCGGGGCCCACAATGAGCAGTTCTTC. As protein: CASSARTSGAHNEQFF.

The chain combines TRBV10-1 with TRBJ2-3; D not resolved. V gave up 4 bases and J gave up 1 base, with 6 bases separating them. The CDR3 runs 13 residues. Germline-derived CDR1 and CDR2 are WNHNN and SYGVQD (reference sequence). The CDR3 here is CASSATRTDTQYF. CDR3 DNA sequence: TGCGCCAGCAGTGCCACCCGCACAGATACGCAGTATTTT.

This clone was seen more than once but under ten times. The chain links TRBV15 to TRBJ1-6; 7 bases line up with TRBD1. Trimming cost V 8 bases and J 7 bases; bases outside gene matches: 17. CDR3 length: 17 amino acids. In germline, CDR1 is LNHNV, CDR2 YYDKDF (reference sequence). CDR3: CATEVVQGGVGNSPLHF. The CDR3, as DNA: TGTGCCACCGAGGTCGTCCAAGGGGGCGTAGGGAATTCACCCCTCCACTTT.

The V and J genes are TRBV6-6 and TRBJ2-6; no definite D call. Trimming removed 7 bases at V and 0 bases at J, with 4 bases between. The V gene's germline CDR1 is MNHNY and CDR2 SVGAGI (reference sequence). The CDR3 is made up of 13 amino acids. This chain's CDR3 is CASIISGANVLTF. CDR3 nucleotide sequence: TGTGCCAGCATAATCTCTGGGGCCAACGTCCTGACTTTC.

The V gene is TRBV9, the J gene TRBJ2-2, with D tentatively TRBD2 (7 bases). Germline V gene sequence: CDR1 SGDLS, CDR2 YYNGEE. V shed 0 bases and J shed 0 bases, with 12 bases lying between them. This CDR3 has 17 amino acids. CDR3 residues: CASSVGPGGANTGELFF. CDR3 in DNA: TGTGCCAGCAGCGTAGGCCCGGGGGGCGCGAACACCGGGGAGCTGTTTTTT.

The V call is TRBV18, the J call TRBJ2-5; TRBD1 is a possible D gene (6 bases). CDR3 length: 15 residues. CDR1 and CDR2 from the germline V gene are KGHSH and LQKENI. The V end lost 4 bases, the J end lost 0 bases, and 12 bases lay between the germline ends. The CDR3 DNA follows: TGTGCCAGCTCACGGGGGCGCCAGTACCAAGAGACCCAGTACTTC. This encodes CASSRGRQYQETQYF. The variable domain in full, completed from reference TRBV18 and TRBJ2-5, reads NAGVMQNPRHLVRRRGQEARLRCSPMKGHSHVYWYRQLPEEGLKFMVYLQKENIIDESGMPKERFSAEFPKEGPSILRIQQVVRGDSAAYFCASSRGRQYQETQYFGPGTRLLVL.

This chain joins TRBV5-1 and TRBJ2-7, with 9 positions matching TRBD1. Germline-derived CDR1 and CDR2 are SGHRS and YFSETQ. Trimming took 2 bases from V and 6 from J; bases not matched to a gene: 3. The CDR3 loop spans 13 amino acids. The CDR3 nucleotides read TGCGCCAGCAGCTTTCGACAGGGGGGCGAGCAGTACTTC. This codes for CASSFRQGGEQYF.

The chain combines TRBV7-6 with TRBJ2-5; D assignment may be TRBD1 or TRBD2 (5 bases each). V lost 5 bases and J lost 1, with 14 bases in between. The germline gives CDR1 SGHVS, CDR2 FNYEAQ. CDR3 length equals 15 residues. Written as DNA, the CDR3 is TGTGCCAGCAGCGGGGGAAGCCGGGGCCAAGAGACCCAGTACTTC. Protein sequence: CASSGGSRGQETQYF.

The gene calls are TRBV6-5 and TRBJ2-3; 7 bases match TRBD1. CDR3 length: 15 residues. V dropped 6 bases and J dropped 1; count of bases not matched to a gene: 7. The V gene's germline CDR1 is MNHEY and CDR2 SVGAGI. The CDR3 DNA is TGTGCCAGCAGCCACAGGGGATGGGGCACAGATACGCAGTATTTT. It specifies CASSHRGWGTDTQYF.

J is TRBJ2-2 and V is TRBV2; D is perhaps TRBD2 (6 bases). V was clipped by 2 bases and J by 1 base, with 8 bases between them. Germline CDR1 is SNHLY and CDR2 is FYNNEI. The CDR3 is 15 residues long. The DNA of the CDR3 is TGTGCCAGCAGTGAAAAGGGACTGAACACCGGGGAGCTGTTTTTT. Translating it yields CASSEKGLNTGELFF.

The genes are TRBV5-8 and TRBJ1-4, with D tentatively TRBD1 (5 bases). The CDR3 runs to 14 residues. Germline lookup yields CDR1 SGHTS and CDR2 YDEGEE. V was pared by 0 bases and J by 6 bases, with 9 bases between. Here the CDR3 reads CASSLGSGYEKLFF. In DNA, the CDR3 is TGTGCCAGCAGCTTGGGGTCAGGGTATGAAAAACTGTTTTTT.

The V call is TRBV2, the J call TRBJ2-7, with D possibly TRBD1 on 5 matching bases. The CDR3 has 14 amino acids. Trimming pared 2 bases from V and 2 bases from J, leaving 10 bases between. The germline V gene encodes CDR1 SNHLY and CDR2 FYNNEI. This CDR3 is CASSESQGPYEQYF. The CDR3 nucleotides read TGTGCCAGCAGTGAAAGTCAGGGCCCCTACGAGCAGTACTTC.

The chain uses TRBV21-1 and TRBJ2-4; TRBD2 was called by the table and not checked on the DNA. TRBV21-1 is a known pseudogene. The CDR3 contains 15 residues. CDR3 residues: CASRKNARAKNIQYF. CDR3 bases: TGTGCCAGCAGAAAGAACGCGAGAGCCAAAAACATTCAGTACTTC.

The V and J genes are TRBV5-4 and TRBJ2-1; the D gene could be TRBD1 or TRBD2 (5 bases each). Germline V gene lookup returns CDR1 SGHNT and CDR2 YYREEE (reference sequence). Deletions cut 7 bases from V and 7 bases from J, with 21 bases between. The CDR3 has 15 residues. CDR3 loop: CASPSLGVPTNEQFF. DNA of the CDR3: TGTGCCAGCCCCAGCTTGGGGGTCCCCACAAATGAGCAGTTCTTC.

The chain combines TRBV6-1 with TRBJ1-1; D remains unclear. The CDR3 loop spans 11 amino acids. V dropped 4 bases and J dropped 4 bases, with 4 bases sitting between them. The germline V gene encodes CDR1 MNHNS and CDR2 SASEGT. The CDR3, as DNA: TGTGCCAGCAGTGTGAGCACTGAAGCTTTCTTT. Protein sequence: CASSVSTEAFF.

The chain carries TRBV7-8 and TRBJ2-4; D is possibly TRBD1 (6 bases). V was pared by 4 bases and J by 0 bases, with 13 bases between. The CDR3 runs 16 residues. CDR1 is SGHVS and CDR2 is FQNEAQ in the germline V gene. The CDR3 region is CASSSGQQLAKNIQYF. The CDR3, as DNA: TGTGCCAGCAGCTCCGGACAGCAACTAGCCAAAAACATTCAGTACTTC.

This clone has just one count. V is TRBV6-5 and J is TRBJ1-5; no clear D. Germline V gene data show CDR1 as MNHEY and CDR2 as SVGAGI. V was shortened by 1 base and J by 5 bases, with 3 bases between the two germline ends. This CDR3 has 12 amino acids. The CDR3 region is CASSYLDQPQHF. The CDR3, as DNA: TGTGCCAGCAGTTACTTAGATCAGCCCCAGCATTTT.

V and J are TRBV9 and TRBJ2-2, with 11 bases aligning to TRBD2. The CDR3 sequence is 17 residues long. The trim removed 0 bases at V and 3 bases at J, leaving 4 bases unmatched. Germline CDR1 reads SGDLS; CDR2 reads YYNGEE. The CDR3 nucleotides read TGTGCCAGCAGCGTAGTTAGCGGGGGGGCCGACACCGGGGAGCTGTTTTTT. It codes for CASSVVSGGADTGELFF.

The CDR3 reads CASSQVEGYRGYTF. In DNA form, the CDR3 reads TGTGCCAGCAGCCAAGTCGAGGGTTATCGTGGCTACACCTTC. This chain joins TRBV14 and TRBJ1-2; no firm D call. Looked up from germline, CDR1 is SGHDN and CDR2 is FVKESK. The ends were cut back, 1 base at V and 7 bases at J, with 13 bases in the middle. This CDR3 is built from 14 residues.

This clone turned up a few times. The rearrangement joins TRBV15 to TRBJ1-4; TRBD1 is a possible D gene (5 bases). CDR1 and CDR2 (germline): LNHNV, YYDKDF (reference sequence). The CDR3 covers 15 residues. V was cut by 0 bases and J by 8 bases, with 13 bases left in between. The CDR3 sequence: CATSRDFRVGEKLFF. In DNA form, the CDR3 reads TGTGCCACCAGCAGAGATTTCAGGGTAGGGGAAAAACTGTTTTTT.

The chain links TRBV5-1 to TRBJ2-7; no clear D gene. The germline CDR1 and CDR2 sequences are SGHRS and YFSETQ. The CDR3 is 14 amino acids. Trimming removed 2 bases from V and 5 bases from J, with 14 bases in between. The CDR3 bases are TGCGCCAGCAGCTTATCCGGGTGGGTTGACGAGCAGTACTTC. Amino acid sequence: CASSLSGWVDEQYF.

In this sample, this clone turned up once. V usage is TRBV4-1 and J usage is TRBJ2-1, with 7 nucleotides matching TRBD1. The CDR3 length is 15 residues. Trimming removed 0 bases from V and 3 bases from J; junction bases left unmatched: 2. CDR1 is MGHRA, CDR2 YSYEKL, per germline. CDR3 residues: CASSQEPGGYNEQFF. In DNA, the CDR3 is TGCGCCAGCAGCCAAGAGCCAGGGGGCTACAATGAGCAGTTCTTC.

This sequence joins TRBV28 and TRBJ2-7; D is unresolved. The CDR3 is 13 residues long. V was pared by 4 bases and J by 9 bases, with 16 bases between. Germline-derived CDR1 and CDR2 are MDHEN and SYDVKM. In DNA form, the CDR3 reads TGTGCCAGCAGTTACGAAAGCTTACGAGGGCAGTACTTC. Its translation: CASSYESLRGQYF.

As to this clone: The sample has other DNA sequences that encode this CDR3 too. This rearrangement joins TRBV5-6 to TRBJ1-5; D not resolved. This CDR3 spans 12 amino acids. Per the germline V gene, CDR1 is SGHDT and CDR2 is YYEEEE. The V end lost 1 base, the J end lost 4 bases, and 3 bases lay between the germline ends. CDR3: CASSLLNQPQHF. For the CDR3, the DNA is TGTGCCAGCAGCTTGTTGAATCAGCCCCAGCATTTT. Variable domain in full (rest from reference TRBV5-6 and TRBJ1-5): DAGVTQSPTHLIKTRGQQVTLRCSPKSGHDTVSWYQQALGQGPQFIFQYYEEEERQRGNFPDRFSGHQFPNYSSELNVNALLLGDSALYLCASSLLNQPQHFGDGTRLSIL.